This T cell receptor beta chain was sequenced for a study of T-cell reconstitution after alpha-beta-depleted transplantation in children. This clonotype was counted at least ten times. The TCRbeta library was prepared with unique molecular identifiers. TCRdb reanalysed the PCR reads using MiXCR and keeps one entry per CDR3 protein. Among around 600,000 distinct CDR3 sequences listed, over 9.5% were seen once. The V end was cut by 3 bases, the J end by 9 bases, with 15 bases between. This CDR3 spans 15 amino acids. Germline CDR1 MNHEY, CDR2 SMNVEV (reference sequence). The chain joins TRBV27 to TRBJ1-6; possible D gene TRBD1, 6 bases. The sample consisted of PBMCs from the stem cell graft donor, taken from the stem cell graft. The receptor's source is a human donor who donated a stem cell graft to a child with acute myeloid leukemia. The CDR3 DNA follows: TGTGCCAGCAGTTTGGACGACAGGTTTGGTTCACCCCTCCACTTT. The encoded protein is CASSLDDRFGSPLHF.